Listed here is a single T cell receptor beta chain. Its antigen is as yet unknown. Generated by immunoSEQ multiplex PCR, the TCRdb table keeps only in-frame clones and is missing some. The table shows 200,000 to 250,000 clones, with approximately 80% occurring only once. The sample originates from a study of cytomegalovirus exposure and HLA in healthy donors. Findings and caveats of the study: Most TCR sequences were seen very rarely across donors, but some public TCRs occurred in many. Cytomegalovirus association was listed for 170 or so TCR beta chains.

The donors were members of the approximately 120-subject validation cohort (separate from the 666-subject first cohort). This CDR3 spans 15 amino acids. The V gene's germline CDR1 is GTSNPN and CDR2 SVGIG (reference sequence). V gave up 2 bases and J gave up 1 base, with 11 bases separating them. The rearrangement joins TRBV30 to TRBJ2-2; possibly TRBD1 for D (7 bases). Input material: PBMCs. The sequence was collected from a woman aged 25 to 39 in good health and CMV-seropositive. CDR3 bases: TGTGCCTGGAGTCCAGGGGGGTTGAACACCGGGGAGCTGTTTTTT. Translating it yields CAWSPGGLNTGELFF.